This TCR beta chain was retrieved from a study of T-cell memory formation after mild COVID-19. Study observations and caveats: CD4/CD8 balance characterized clones contracting day 15 to 85, and CD4+ skew characterized later expanders. Among clones peaking at day 37 in the second wave, SARS-CoV-2 specificity remained unconfirmed.

Sample barcodes and UMIs were carried by the TCR alpha and TCR beta cDNA libraries that 5'RACE generated with constant-segment primers. TCRdb reanalysed the 5' RACE reads using MiXCR and keeps one entry per CDR3 protein. Of 400,000 to 500,000 distinct CDR3 sequences listed, 15% to 20% are singletons. This clonotype was counted between two and nine times. No antigen is known for it. Sequences were obtained from PBMCs or a T cell subset sorted from them (not recorded which). This sequence originates from an adult woman who had mild COVID-19 (a few samples of this study predate the infection). Cell type and time point are not known.

This CDR3 is CASSLDRKEAFF. CDR3 DNA sequence: TGCGCCAGCAGCTTAGACAGGAAGGAAGCTTTCTTT. This chain links TRBV5-1 with TRBJ1-1; D might be TRBD1 (6 bases). The CDR3 is 12 residues long. Germline-derived CDR1 and CDR2 are SGHRS and YFSETQ. With 2 bases removed from V and 8 bases from J, the gap between germline ends came to 10 bases.